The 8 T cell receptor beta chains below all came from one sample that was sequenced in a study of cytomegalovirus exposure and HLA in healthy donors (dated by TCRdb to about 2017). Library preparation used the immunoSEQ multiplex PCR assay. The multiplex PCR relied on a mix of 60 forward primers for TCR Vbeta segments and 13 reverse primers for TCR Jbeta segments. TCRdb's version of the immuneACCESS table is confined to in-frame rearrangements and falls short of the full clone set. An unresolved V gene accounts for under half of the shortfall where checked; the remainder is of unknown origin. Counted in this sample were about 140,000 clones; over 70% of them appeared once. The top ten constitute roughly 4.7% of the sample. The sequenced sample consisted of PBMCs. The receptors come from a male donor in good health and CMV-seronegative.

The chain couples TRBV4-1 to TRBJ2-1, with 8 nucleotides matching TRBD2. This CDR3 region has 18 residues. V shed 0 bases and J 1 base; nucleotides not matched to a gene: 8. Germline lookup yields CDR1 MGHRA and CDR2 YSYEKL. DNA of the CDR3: TGCGCCAGCAGCCAAGATCGAGGAGCGGGGGAGTCCTACAATGAGCAGTTCTTC. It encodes CASSQDRGAGESYNEQFF.

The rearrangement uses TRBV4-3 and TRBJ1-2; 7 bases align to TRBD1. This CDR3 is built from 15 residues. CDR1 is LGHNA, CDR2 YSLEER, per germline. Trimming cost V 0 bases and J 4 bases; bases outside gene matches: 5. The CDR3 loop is CASSQDLTGSYGYTF. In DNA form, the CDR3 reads TGCGCCAGCAGCCAAGATTTGACAGGGTCCTATGGCTACACCTTC.

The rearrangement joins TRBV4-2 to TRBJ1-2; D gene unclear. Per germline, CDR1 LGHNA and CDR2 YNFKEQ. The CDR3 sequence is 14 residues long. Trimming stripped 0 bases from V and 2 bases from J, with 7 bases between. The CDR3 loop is CASSQDPKNYGYTF. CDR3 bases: TGTGCCAGCAGCCAAGATCCTAAGAACTATGGCTACACCTTC.

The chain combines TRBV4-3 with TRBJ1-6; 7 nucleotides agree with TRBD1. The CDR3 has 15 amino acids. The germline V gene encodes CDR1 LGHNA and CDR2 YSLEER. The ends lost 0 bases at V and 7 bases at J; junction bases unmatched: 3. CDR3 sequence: CASSQEKQGNSPLHF. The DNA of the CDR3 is TGCGCCAGCAGCCAAGAAAAACAGGGGAATTCACCCCTCCACTTT.

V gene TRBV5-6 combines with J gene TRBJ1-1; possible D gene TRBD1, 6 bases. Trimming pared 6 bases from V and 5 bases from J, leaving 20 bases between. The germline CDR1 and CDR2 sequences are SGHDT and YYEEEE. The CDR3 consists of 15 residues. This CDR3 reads CASITLQGGETEAFF. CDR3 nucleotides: TGTGCCAGCATCACCTTACAGGGCGGTGAAACTGAAGCTTTCTTT.

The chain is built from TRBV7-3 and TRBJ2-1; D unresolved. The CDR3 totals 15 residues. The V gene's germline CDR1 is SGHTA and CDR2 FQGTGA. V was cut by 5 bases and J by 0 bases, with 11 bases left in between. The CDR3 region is CASSLQTSSYNEQFF. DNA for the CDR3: TGTGCCAGCAGCCTTCAGACAAGCTCCTACAATGAGCAGTTCTTC.

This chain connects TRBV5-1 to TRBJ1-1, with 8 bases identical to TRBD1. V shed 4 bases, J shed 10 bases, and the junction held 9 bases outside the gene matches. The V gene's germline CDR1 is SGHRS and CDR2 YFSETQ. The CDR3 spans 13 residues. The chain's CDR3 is CASSGSGQGAAFF. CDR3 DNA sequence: TGCGCCAGCAGCGGTTCCGGACAGGGAGCAGCTTTCTTT.

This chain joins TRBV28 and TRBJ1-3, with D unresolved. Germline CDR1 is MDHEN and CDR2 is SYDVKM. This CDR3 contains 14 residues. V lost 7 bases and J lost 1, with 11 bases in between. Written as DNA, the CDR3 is TGTGCCAGCACGTCACCAGGTTCTGGAAACACCATATATTTT. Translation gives CASTSPGSGNTIYF.